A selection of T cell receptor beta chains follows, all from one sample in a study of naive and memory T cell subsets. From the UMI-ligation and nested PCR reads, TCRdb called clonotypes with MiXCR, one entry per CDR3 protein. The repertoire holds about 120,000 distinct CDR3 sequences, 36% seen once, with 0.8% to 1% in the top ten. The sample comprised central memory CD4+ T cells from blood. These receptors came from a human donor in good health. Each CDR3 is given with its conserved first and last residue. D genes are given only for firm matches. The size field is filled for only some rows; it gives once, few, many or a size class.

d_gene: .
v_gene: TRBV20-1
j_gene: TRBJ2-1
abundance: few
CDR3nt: TGCAGTGCTACCTCCCTGACGGGAGTCGTCAATGAGCAGTTCTTC
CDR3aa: CSATSLTGVVNEQFF

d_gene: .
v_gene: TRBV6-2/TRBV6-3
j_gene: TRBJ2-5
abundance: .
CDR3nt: TGTGCCAGCAGCGGGACCAGACAAGAGACCCAGTACTTC
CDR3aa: CASSGTRQETQYF

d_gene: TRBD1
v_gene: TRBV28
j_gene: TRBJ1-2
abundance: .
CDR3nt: TGTGCCAGCAGATCCCCAACGGGACAGGGGGTCAATGGCTACACCTTC
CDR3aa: CASRSPTGQGVNGYTF

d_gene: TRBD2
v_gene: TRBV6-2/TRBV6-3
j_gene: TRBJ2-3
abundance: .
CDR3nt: TGTGCCAGCAGCGGACTAGCGGGTTTCACAGATACGCAGTATTTT
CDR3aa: CASSGLAGFTDTQYF

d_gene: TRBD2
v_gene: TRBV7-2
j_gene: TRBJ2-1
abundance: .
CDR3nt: TGTGCCAGCAGCCAAGGGACTAGCATCAATGAGCAGTTCTTC
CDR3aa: CASSQGTSINEQFF

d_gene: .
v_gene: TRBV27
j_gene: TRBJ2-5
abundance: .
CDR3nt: TGTGCCAGCAGTAGACAGGTGGCAGAGACCCAGTACTTC
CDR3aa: CASSRQVAETQYF

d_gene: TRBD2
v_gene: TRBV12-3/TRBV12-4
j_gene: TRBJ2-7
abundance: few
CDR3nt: TGTGCCAGCAGCCACTCCGGGACTAGCGTCTACGAGCAGTACTTC
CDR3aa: CASSHSGTSVYEQYF

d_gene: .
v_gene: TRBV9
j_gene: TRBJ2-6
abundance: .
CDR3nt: TGTGCCAGCAGCGTAGCCAGGTCCTCTGGGGCCAACGTCCTGACTTTC
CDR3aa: CASSVARSSGANVLTF

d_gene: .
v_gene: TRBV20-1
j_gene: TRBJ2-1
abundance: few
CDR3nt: TGCAGTGCTAGAGGGAACGCCTTAAACAATGAGCAGTTCTTC
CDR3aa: CSARGNALNNEQFF

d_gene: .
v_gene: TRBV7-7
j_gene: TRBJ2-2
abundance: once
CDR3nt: TGTGCTAGCAGCACCCTTGGTAACACCGGGGAGCTGTTTTTT
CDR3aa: CASSTLGNTGELFF

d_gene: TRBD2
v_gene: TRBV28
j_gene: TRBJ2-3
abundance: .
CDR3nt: TGTGCCAGCAGTCCCACGGGACTAGCGGGAGGGCCTCGAACAGATACGCAGTATTTT
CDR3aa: CASSPTGLAGGPRTDTQYF

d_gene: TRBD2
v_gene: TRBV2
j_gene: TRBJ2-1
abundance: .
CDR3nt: TGTGCCAGCAGTGAAGCGCTTCGGGTAGCGGGAGGGCCTGGTGAGCAGTTCTTC
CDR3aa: CASSEALRVAGGPGEQFF

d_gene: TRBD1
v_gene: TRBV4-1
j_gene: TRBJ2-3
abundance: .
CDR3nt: TGCGCCAGCAGCCAGTCGACAACTGGGGTCAGGGGGGATACGCAGTATTTT
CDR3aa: CASSQSTTGVRGDTQYF

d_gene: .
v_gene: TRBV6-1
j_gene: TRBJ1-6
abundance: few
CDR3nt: TGTGCCAGCAGCGCAACAGGGTTTAGCTCACCCCTCCACTTT
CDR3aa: CASSATGFSSPLHF

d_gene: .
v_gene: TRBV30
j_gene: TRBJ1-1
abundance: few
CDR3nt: TGTGCCTGGCTACGGGGCCTTTTGAACACTGAAGCTTTCTTT
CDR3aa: CAWLRGLLNTEAFF